The 15 T cell receptor beta chains given below trace back to one sample, sequenced in a study of blood T cells in healthy people across ages (dated by TCRdb to the mid-2010s). Libraries were made using 5' RACE. The instrument was an Illumina HiSeq 2500. A second PCR of roughly 6 to 11 cycles was run with a J-beta primer mix and a sample-barcoded 5' primer. Using fastp at Q25 and MiXCR, TCRdb reprocessed the public reads and kept productive beta chains. Rows are combined by CDR3 protein, so each entry shows the most common genes and DNA. A total of about 1.6 million distinct CDR3 sequences appear in this sample, roughly 32% of them only once. The ten biggest clones cover approximately 10% of the sample. Sequencing was performed on blood. The source is a woman younger than 45 in good health.

This chain joins TRBV4-1 and TRBJ2-5, with D possibly matching TRBD1 (6 bases). V gave up 4 bases and J gave up 2 bases, with 14 bases separating them. Germline V gene sequence: CDR1 MGHRA, CDR2 YSYEKL. There are 15 residues in the CDR3. Written as DNA, the CDR3 is TGCGCCAGCAGCCGAGGGGTGGACAGACAAGAGACCCAGTACTTC. Amino acids: CASSRGVDRQETQYF.

The chain has TRBV30 and TRBJ1-5; possible D gene TRBD1, 5 bases. The CDR3 length is 13 residues. Trimming took 7 bases from V and 4 from J, leaving 14 bases between them. CDR1 and CDR2 (germline): GTSNPN, SVGIG (reference sequence). In nucleotides, the CDR3 is TGTGCCTCCTGGGCGGGGGGTAATCAGCCCCAGCATTTT. It codes for CASWAGGNQPQHF.

The chain recombines TRBV20-1 with TRBJ2-3; the D is unclear. Trimming removed 7 bases at V and 5 bases at J, with 13 bases between. Germline V lookup: CDR1 DFQATT, CDR2 SNEGSKA (reference sequence). The CDR3 sequence is 12 residues long. The CDR3 nucleotides are TGCAGTGGAACACCTGAGGAAGATACGCAGTATTTT. It translates to CSGTPEEDTQYF.

The rearrangement links TRBV13 to TRBJ2-7; D is perhaps TRBD1 (6 bases). Trimming stripped 3 bases from V and 1 base from J, with 13 bases between. The CDR3 spans 15 residues. Germline CDR1 and CDR2: PRHDT and FYEKMQ (reference sequence). Written as DNA, the CDR3 is TGTGCCAGCAGCTTGGTGGGGGCGCTTTCCTACGAGCAGTACTTC. Translating gives CASSLVGALSYEQYF.

This clonotype was counted many times. The junction departs from germline at one end; a sequencing error may be responsible. This chain links TRBV5-1 with TRBJ1-2, with D perhaps matching TRBD1 (6 bases). Germline loops: CDR1 SGHRS, CDR2 YFSETQ. The CDR3 contains 14 residues. This chain's CDR3 is CASSLGGRNYGYTF. In nucleotides, the CDR3 is TGTGCCAGCAGCTTAGGGGGGCGGAACTATGGCTACACCTTC.

The V call is TRBV20-1, the J call TRBJ2-5, with unresolved D. The germline V gene has CDR1 DFQATT and CDR2 SNEGSKA (reference sequence). V was cut by 3 bases and J by 3 bases, with 14 bases left in between. CDR3 length: 14 residues. CDR3 nucleotides: TGCAGTGCTAGTACGCCGAGGATTAAAGAGACCCAGTACTTC. Translation: CSASTPRIKETQYF.

This clonotype was detected only a few times. V usage is TRBV28 and J usage is TRBJ1-2, with D unresolved. The ends were cut back, 7 bases at V and 2 bases at J, with 11 bases in the middle. The CDR3 runs 13 residues. The germline CDR1 and CDR2 sequences are MDHEN and SYDVKM. CDR3 DNA sequence: TGTGCCAGCACCCGCCGGATGAACTATGGCTACACCTTC. Protein sequence: CASTRRMNYGYTF.

This clonotype was recorded at least ten times. The rearrangement links TRBV4-2 to TRBJ1-2; D unclear. The V end was cut by 1 base, the J end by 6 bases, with 12 bases between. The CDR3 is made up of 14 amino acids. From germline, CDR1 is LGHNA and CDR2 YNFKEQ. The CDR3 region is CASSQGGRFDGYTF. As DNA, the CDR3 is TGTGCCAGCAGCCAAGGGGGTCGGTTTGATGGCTACACCTTC.

CDR3 loop: CASSALQGAGNQPQHF. The CDR3 nucleotides are TGTGCCAGCAGTGCCCTACAGGGGGCCGGCAATCAGCCCCAGCATTTT. The chain carries TRBV28 and TRBJ1-5, with 9 positions matching TRBD1. The CDR3 is 16 residues long. Germline assignment: CDR1 MDHEN and CDR2 SYDVKM. Trimming cost V 5 bases and J 2 bases; bases outside gene matches: 7. Complete variable domain (other parts from reference TRBV28 and TRBJ1-5): DVKVTQSSRYLVKRTGEKVFLECVQDMDHENMFWYRQDPGLGLRLIYFSYDVKMKEKGDIPEGYSVSREKKERFSLILESASTNQTSMYLCASSALQGAGNQPQHFGDGTRLSIL.

This clonotype appeared a few times. The chain employs TRBV6-1 and TRBJ2-1, with D maybe TRBD2 (5 bases). This CDR3 has 15 amino acids. Trimming cost V 2 bases and J 7 bases, with 15 bases left between them. Germline V gene lookup returns CDR1 MNHNS and CDR2 SASEGT. CDR3 sequence reads: CASSEHMDSWNEQFF. The CDR3 region has the DNA TGTGCCAGCAGTGAACATATGGACTCATGGAATGAGCAGTTCTTC.

The chain recombines TRBV12-3 or TRBV12-4 with TRBJ2-5; 8 bases align to TRBD1. V was pared by 6 bases and J by 2 bases, with 8 bases of the junction left unmatched. The CDR3 runs 15 residues. For the CDR3, the DNA is TGTGCCAGCAGGTCGGGACAGGCGGAACAAGAGACCCAGTACTTC. It yields the protein CASRSGQAEQETQYF.

The J gene is TRBJ2-7, the V gene TRBV15; D gene ambiguous. V gave up 3 bases and J gave up 7 bases, with 13 bases separating them. Germline-derived CDR1 and CDR2 are LNHNV and YYDKDF (reference sequence). This CDR3 contains 13 residues. The CDR3 DNA sequence: TGTGCCACCAGCAGCTCAGGAGAGAGGGAGCAGTACTTC. Translated: CATSSSGEREQYF.

This clonotype showed up many times. The chain has TRBV5-1 and TRBJ2-7, with 8 bases fitting TRBD1. Germline CDR1 SGHRS, CDR2 YFSETQ. V lost 5 bases, J lost 5 bases, and 12 bases stayed unmatched. This CDR3 is built from 15 residues. Here the CDR3 reads CASRDLQGGSDEQYF. The CDR3 bases are TGCGCCAGCAGGGATTTACAGGGGGGATCCGACGAGCAGTACTTC.

On this clonotype: One end of the junction varies from germline; a read error may be responsible. The chain employs TRBV18 and TRBJ2-5, with D unresolved. The last part of the DNA fits TRBJ2-7 better; the J call may be wrong. The CDR3 is made up of 13 amino acids. Germline V gene sequence: CDR1 KGHSH, CDR2 LQKENI. The CDR3 loop reads CASPPHYLDEQYF. The CDR3 DNA is TGTGCCAGCCCACCACACTATTTGGACGAGCAGTACTTC.

The genes are TRBV3-1 and TRBJ1-4; D is unresolved. Germline loops: CDR1 LGHDT, CDR2 YNNKEL (reference sequence). V was cut by 2 bases and J by 7 bases, with 8 bases left in between. The CDR3 is 13 residues long. CDR3 nucleotides: TGTGCCAGCAGCCAAAGGTTGGGTGAAAAACTGTTTTTT. Translated: CASSQRLGEKLFF. Full variable domain (rest looked up from reference TRBV3-1 and TRBJ1-4): DTAVSQTPKYLVTQMGNDKSIKCEQNLGHDTMYWYKQDSKKFLKIMFSYNNKELIINETVPNRFSPKSPDKAHLNLHINSLELGDSAVYFCASSQRLGEKLFFGSGTQLSVL.